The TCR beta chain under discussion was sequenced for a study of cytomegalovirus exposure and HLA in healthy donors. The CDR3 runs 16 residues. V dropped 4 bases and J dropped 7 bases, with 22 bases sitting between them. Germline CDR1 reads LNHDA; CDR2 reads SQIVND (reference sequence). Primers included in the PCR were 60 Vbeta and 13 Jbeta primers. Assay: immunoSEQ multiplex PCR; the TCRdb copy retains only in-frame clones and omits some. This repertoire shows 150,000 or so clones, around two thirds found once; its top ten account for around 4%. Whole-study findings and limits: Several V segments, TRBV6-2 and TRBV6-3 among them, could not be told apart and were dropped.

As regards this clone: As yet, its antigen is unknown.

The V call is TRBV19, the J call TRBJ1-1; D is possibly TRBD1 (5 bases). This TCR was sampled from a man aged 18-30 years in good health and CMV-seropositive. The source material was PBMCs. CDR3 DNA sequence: TGTGCCAGTAGTACCTTCCAAGGGGCGCGGGGGGGTGAAGCTTTCTTT. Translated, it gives CASSTFQGARGGEAFF.